The text below deals with one TCR beta chain. In the authors' workflow: Amplification of reference gene primers provided the estimated nucleated cell counts. The method was immunoSEQ multiplex PCR; TCRdb's version includes in-frame clones alone and lacks a portion of them. The V and J calls and clone size were taken over from that table, and D and trimming were inferred from the DNA. The table has about 170,000 clones, 70% to 90% seen once. The germline CDR1 and CDR2 sequences are SQVTM and ANQGSEA. The CDR3 is made up of 14 amino acids. V trimming: 7 bases; J trimming: 4 bases; junction bases outside the gene matches: 11. This sample is part of a study of blood T cell repertoires in COVID-19. As for the study in general: The study drew acute and convalescent COVID-19 samples from the United States, Italy and Spain. PBMCs, B-cell-depleted T cells, or T cells were the source of the cDNA or gDNA that made up the material.

The gene calls are TRBV29-1 and TRBJ2-7, with 9 nucleotides matching TRBD1. The sample comprised peripheral blood. This TCR derives from a man in his forties or fifties with active or convalescent COVID-19. CDR3 in DNA: TGCAGCGCCAGATCTAGACAGGGGGTTTACGAGCAGTACTTC. Its translation: CSARSRQGVYEQYF.